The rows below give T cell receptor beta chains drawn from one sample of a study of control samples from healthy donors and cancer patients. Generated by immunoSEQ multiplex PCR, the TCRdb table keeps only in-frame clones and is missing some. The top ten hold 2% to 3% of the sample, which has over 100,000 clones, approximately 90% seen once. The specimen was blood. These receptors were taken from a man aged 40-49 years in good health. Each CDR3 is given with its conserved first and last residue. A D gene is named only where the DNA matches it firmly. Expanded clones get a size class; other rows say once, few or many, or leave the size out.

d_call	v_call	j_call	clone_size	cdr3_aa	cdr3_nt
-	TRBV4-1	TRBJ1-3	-	CASSPNGLPGNTIYF	TGCGCCAGCAGCCCCAACGGCCTGCCCGGAAACACCATATATTTT
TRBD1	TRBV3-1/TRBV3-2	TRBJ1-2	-	CASSQERRTGVYGYTF	TGTGCCAGCAGCCAAGAACGCAGGACAGGGGTCTATGGCTACACCTTC
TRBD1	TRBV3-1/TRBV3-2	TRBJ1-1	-	CASSRGQGIGAFF	TGTGCCAGCAGCCGGGGACAGGGGATTGGGGCTTTCTTT
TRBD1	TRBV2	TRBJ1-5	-	CASSEARQGANNQPQHF	TGTGCCAGCAGTGAAGCGCGGCAGGGGGCAAACAATCAGCCCCAGCATTTT
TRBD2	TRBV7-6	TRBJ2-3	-	CASSLVQRGTSTDTQYF	TGTGCCAGCAGCTTAGTACAGCGGGGGACCAGCACAGATACGCAGTATTTT
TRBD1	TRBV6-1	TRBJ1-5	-	CASSELTGGVQPQHF	TGTGCCAGCAGTGAGTTGACAGGGGGCGTTCAGCCCCAGCATTTT
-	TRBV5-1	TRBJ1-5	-	CASSTTRAPRGQGSVPQHF	TGCGCCAGCAGCACGACCCGGGCCCCACGGGGGCAAGGTAGCGTACCCCAGCATTTT
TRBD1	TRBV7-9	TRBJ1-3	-	CAIGTGVGNTIYF	TGTGCCATCGGGACAGGGGTTGGAAACACCATATATTTT
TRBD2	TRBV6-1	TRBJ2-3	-	CASSETSGGRVTQYF	TGTGCCAGCAGTGAAACTAGCGGGGGGAGGGTTACGCAGTATTTT
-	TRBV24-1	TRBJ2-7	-	CATSDSPSRGYEQYF	TGTGCCACCAGTGATTCCCCTAGCAGGGGATACGAGCAGTACTTC
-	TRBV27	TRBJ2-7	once	CASRDGGGSYEQYF	TGTGCCAGCCGAGACGGCGGAGGGTCTTACGAGCAGTACTTC
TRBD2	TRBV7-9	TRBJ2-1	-	CASSLVLAGGNEQFF	TGTGCCAGCAGCTTAGTGCTAGCGGGGGGTAATGAGCAGTTCTTC
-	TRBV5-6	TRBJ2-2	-	CASSLAGGEDTGELFF	TGTGCCAGCAGCTTGGCCGGAGGGGAGGACACCGGGGAGCTGTTTTTT
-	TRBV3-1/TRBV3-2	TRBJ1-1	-	CASSFNRDTEAFF	TGTGCCAGCAGTTTCAACAGAGACACTGAAGCTTTCTTT
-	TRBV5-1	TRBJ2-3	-	CASSLEAYSDTQYF	TGCGCCAGCAGCTTGGAGGCCTACTCAGATACGCAGTATTTT
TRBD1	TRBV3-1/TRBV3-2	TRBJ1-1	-	CASSPQGRGLYTEAFF	TGTGCCAGCAGCCCCCAGGGCAGGGGGCTGTACACTGAAGCTTTCTTT
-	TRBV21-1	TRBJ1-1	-	CASSKEGGEGTEAFF	TGTGCCAGCAGCAAAGAAGGAGGGGAGGGGACTGAAGCTTTCTTT
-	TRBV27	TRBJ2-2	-	CARHSNTGELFF	TGTGCCCGACACTCGAACACCGGGGAGCTGTTTTTT
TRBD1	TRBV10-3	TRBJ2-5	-	CATGTAQETQYF	TGTGCCACCGGGACAGCCCAAGAGACCCAGTACTTC
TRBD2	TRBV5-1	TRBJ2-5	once	CASSAGTSGAQTQYF	TGCGCCAGCAGCGCCGGGACTAGCGGGGCTCAGACCCAGTACTTC
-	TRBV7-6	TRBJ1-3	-	CASSLKPSSWGSGNTIYF	TGTGCCAGCAGCCTGAAACCCAGCTCTTGGGGCTCTGGAAACACCATATATTTT
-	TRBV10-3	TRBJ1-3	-	CAISDSRPSGNTIYF	TGTGCCATCAGTGACTCCCGACCCTCTGGAAACACCATATATTTT
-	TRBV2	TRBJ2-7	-	CASSERDYEQYF	TGTGCCAGCAGTGAGCGGGATTACGAGCAGTACTTC
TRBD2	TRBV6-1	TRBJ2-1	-	CASSEWGGIYNEQFF	TGTGCCAGCAGTGAATGGGGGGGGATCTACAATGAGCAGTTCTTC
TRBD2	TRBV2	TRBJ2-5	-	CASGSGGAQETQYF	TGTGCCAGCGGTAGCGGGGGGGCCCAAGAGACCCAGTACTTC
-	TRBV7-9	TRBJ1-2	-	CASSLGSRYGYTF	TGTGCCAGCAGCTTAGGTTCTAGGTATGGCTACACCTTC
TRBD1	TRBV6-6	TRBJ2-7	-	CASRDRVTYEQYF	TGTGCCAGCAGGGACAGGGTAACCTACGAGCAGTACTTC
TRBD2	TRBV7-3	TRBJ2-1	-	CASSPGLAGGYYNEQFF	TGTGCCAGCAGCCCGGGACTAGCGGGGGGTTACTACAATGAGCAGTTCTTC
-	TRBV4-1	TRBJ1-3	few	CASSQEAGDGNTIYF	TGCGCCAGCAGCCAAGAGGCAGGGGATGGAAACACCATATATTTT
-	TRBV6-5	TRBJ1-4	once	CASTTGGFGEKLFF	TGTGCCAGCACTACGGGGGGTTTTGGGGAAAAACTGTTTTTT
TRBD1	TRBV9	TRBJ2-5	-	CASSVAGQGMETQYF	TGTGCCAGCAGCGTAGCAGGACAGGGGATGGAGACCCAGTACTTC
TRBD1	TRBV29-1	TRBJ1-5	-	CSVGGGQGNQPQHF	TGCAGCGTAGGAGGGGGACAGGGGAATCAGCCCCAGCATTTT
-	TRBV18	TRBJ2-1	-	CASSEQWQPSDEQFF	TGTGCCAGCTCGGAGCAGTGGCAGCCTTCGGATGAGCAGTTCTTC
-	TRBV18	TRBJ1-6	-	CASSPEGGRSYNSPLHF	TGTGCCAGCTCACCAGAAGGGGGGCGATCCTATAATTCACCCCTCCACTTT
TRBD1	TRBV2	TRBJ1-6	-	CASSGGTVLYNSPLHF	TGTGCCAGCAGTGGAGGGACAGTTCTCTATAATTCACCCCTCCACTTT
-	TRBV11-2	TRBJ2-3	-	CASTSALGDTQYF	TGTGCCAGCACCTCTGCCCTGGGAGATACGCAGTATTTT
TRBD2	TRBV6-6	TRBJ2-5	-	CASRQPGLANQETQYF	TGTGCCAGCAGACAACCGGGACTAGCGAACCAAGAGACCCAGTACTTC
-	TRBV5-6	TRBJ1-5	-	CASSLAGGPQHF	TGTGCCAGCAGCTTGGCGGGAGGGCCCCAGCATTTT